This note documents a single T cell receptor (beta chain) sequence. The target of this receptor is not known. No much larger clone is present one base from it, and per-base qualities are unavailable. Sequences ENHRY (CDR1) and SYGVKD (CDR2) are obtained from the germline V gene. Compared with germline, V lacks 6 bases and J lacks 4 bases; bases without a gene match: 11. Spanning cysteine to phenylalanine, the CDR3 consists of 16 amino acids. Only the CDR3 portion is preserved as DNA: 48 bases, with reading frame beginning at the first base. Genomic DNA was isolated using the Qiagen DNeasy kit from unsorted PBMCs as well as from negatively selected CD4+ and CD8+ fractions. TCR beta CDR3 regions were amplified by immunoSEQ multiplex PCR using primers annealing to V and J segments. Amplification bias was minimized using a synthetic immune receptor repertoire, and residual bias was removed computationally after sequencing. The paper's processing steps were these. Repertoire diversity was quantified as the Shannon entropy index using custom Python scripts. Unsorted, CD4+ and CD8+ repertoires were analyzed separately, except in combined analyses where CD4+ and CD8+ sequences were merged in silico. Clonal expansion was defined as at least a 2-fold frequency increase after treatment relative to C1D1, with a pseudocount of 0.5 for undetected baseline clones. Singleton clones were defined as clones with 0 or 1 copy at C1D1, and non-singleton clones were defined as clones with 2 or more copies. Clones expanded in unsorted samples were annotated as CD4+, CD8+ or unknown by matching protein sequences in sorted samples from the same patient. Wilcoxon tests on paired samples were used to test changes in diversity from C1D1 to C4D1. This immuneACCESS table, as held by TCRdb, lists in-frame sequences with V and J called but not all clones. Of the missing ones, under half trace to an unresolved V gene in checked studies; the others have no known cause. V and J calls and clone size follow that table, whereas D and trimming were derived from the DNA. Present in this sample are about 22,000 clones, 72% of which were seen just once. The ten biggest clones cover roughly 1.2% of the sample.

This record belongs to a study of PD-1 blockade in classical Hodgkin lymphoma (dated by TCRdb to 2018 to 2021). With respect to the entire study: Nivolumab dosing was 3 mg/kg intravenously every 2 weeks, continuing until either disease progression or unacceptable toxicity. A peripheral blood immune signature of response to PD-1 blockade in classical Hodgkin lymphoma was defined using TCR beta sequencing and CyTOF.

The time point label on this specimen signifies: cycle 4 day 1 (C4D1), after 5 to 7 weeks of nivolumab. All trial patients had relapsed after autologous stem cell transplantation, with cohorts A, B and C differing in prior brentuximab vedotin exposure. A Miltenyi CD4+ T cell isolation kit was used for magnetic negative selection to purify CD4+ T cells from thawed PBMCs. The trial cohort was composed of approximately 56 patients with relapsed/refractory classical Hodgkin lymphoma, for whom complete response, partial response or progressive disease was recorded as best overall response. Single-agent nivolumab was administered to trial patients in the multi-cohort phase II CheckMate 205 trial. An independent review committee assessed best overall response by applying the 2007 International Working Group response criteria. Trial PBMCs were obtained immediately prior to nivolumab initiation (C1D1) and on therapy at cycle 2 day 1 and cycle 4 day 1. After peripheral blood was drawn into 8 mL Vacutainer Cell Preparation Tubes, PBMCs were isolated by centrifugation and then cryopreserved. Purified CD4+ and CD8+ fractions were generated only in cases for which an additional PBMC sample was available. On LS columns in a quadroMACS separator, the magnetically labelled cells were depleted, and the flow-through was collected as the purified fraction.

The paper as a whole reports these results and caveats: The study was limited to a single clinical trial cohort, and causes of repertoire differences, possibly disease activity or prior therapy, remained undefined. Among trial patients, those achieving complete response had baseline diversity similar to that of newly diagnosed patients, while diversity was significantly lower in partial responders and progressors. Baseline TCR diversity was reported to be lower in newly diagnosed patients than in healthy donors and to be lower still in relapsed/refractory patients. Lower diversity was seen in patients whose nivolumab began less than 1 year after ASCT, and these patients were left out of later analyses so that immune reconstitution would not confound the results. A significant rise by C4D1 was seen in CD4+ but not CD8+ TCR diversity (p=0.0027 vs p=0.16), with the rise being most apparent in complete responders (p=0.02).

Sequencing was performed on CD4+ T cells from blood, taken before the fourth cycle of nivolumab. The clonotype was recovered from a human donor with classical Hodgkin lymphoma. The rearrangement combines TRBV10-3 with TRBJ2-1; a stretch of 8 junction bases matches TRBD1. The nucleotides read TGTGCCATCAGCGGCTCGGGACAGGAGAGATACAATGAGCAGTTCTTC. It is translated as CAISGSGQERYNEQFF.